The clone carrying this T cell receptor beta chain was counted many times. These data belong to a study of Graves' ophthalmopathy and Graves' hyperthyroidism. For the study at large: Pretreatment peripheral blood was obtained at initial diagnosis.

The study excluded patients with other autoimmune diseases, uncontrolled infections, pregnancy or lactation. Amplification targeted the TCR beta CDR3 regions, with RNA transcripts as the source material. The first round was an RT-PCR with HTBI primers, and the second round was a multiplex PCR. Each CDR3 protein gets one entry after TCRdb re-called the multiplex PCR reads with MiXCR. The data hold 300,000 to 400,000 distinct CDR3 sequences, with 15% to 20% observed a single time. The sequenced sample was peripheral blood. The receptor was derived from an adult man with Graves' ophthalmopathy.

The CDR3, as DNA: TGTGCCAGCAGTCAAGACAGGGGTAATTCACCCCTCCACTTT. Amino acid sequence: CASSQDRGNSPLHF. The J gene is TRBJ1-6, the V gene TRBV28; 8 bases agree with TRBD1. V shed 5 bases and J 6 bases; nucleotides not matched to a gene: 3. Germline CDR1 and CDR2: MDHEN and SYDVKM. The CDR3 runs to 14 residues. Based on the CDR3 plus reference TRBV28 and TRBJ1-6, the full variable domain is DVKVTQSSRYLVKRTGEKVFLECVQDMDHENMFWYRQDPGLGLRLIYFSYDVKMKEKGDIPEGYSVSREKKERFSLILESASTNQTSMYLCASSQDRGNSPLHFGNGTRLTVT.